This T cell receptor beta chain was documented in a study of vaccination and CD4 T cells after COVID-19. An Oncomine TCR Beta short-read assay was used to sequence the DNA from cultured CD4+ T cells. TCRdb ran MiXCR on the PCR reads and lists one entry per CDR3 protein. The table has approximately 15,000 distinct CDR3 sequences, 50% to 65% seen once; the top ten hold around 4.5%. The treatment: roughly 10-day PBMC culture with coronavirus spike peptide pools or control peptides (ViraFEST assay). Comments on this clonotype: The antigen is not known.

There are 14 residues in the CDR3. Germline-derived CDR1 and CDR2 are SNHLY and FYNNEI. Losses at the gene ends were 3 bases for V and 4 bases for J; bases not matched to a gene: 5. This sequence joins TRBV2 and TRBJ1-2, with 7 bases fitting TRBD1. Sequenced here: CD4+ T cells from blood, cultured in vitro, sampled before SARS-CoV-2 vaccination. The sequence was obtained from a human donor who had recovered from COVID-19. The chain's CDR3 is CASSDNRGGYGYTF. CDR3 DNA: TGTGCCAGCAGTGATAACAGGGGCGGCTATGGCTACACCTTC.